This entry describes one T cell receptor beta chain. Its antigen is not known. Whether given at about 4 or about 12 weeks, second doses were pooled. Germline CDR1 WNHNN, CDR2 SYGVQD (reference sequence). This CDR3 is 13 amino acids long. Trimming took off 3 bases at V and 7 bases at J, with 12 bases between the two ends. This sample is part of a study of T cell responses to AZD1222 COVID-19 vaccine. Sequenced by immunoSEQ multiplex PCR; TCRdb stores in-frame clones only, minus some. The repertoire holds about 89,000 clones, with over 75% as singletons. Study-wide results and limits: Baseline seropositivity characterized only six AZD1222 recipients.

This receptor was identified in an adult who received the AZD1222 COVID-19 vaccine. The material was peripheral blood, obtained 28 days after the second AZD1222 dose. V gene TRBV10-1 combines with J gene TRBJ1-2, with a weak D call TRBD1 (5 bases). The CDR3: CASSDQGNVGYTF. Written as DNA, the CDR3 is TGCGCCAGCAGTGATCAGGGAAACGTTGGCTACACCTTC.